This note documents a single T cell receptor (beta chain) sequence. What it recognizes is unknown. This sample's time point: week 47, end of study. What each vaccine dose contained was 300 ug of mutant IDH1 20-mer peptide, accompanied by topical imiquimod. Measured with immunoSEQ multiplex PCR; TCRdb has only the in-frame clones, and not every one. The sample lists roughly 46,000 clones, approximately 84% occurring once. The data were obtained in a study of a mutant IDH1 vaccine in newly diagnosed glioma. At the level of the study: Patients began vaccination 4-6 weeks after radiotherapy alone, or with temozolomide cycles.

Germline V gives CDR1 MNHNY, CDR2 SVGAGI (reference sequence). The CDR3 is 12 residues long. Trimming took 6 bases from V and 11 from J, leaving 16 bases between them. This sequence originates from a woman aged 25 to 39 with glioma. Some clones in this sample may be carry-over from other donors' samples. The chain joins TRBV6-6 to TRBJ1-2, with D hard to call. The specimen was PBMCs, collected from a glioma patient whose treatment included an IDH1 peptide vaccine. DNA for the CDR3: TGTGCCAGCAGCCTCTTACAGTTGGGATACACCTTC. Translating gives CASSLLQLGYTF.